This TCR beta chain stems from a study of OX40 agonist ivuxolimab in advanced cancers. As for the study in general: Partial responses were recorded for three patients, including one with hepatocellular carcinoma and two with cutaneous melanoma.

Autoimmune disease history or systemic immunosuppression led to patient exclusion. The protocol was immunoSEQ multiplex PCR, while the TCRdb copy is restricted to in-frame clones and leaves out a portion. The data hold fewer than 50,000 clones, with approximately 78% observed a single time. The clonotype originates from an adult with an advanced solid tumor such as melanoma, head and neck, liver or kidney cancer. Sequences were derived from CD4+ or CD8+ T cells sorted from blood, sampled in a trial of the OX40 agonist ivuxolimab.

This chain's CDR3 is CSAYQEGTQYF. The CDR3 bases are TGCAGTGCTTACCAAGAGGGTACGCAGTATTTT. The chain carries TRBV20-1 and TRBJ2-3, with a weak D call TRBD2 (5 bases). The CDR3 totals 11 residues. Germline V gives CDR1 DFQATT, CDR2 SNEGSKA (reference sequence). Trimming left V 5 bases short and J 8 bases short, with 11 bases between.